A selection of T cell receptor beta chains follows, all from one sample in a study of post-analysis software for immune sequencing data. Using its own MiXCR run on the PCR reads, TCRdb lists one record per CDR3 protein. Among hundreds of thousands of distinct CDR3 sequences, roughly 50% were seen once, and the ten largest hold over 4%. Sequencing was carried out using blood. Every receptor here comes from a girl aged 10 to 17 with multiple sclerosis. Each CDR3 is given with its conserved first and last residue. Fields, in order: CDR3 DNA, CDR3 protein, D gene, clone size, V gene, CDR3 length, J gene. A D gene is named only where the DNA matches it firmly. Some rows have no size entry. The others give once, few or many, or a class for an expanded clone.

TGCAGCGTCGGACAGGTTGGCGATACGCAGTATTTT CSVGQVGDTQYF TRBD1 NA TRBV29-1 12 TRBJ2-3
TGTGCCAGCAGTTTACCGGGACTAGGGAACATTCAGTACTTC CASSLPGLGNIQYF TRBD2 NA TRBV2 14 TRBJ2-4
TGCGCCAGCAGCTTGGCCCCTGGTATACGTGAGCAGTTCTTC CASSLAPGIREQFF NA NA TRBV5-1 14 TRBJ2-1
TGTGCCAGCAGCATCATGGCAGCCGCCTACGAGCAGTACTTC CASSIMAAAYEQYF NA few TRBV12-3/TRBV12-4 14 TRBJ2-7
TGCGCCAGTCGGTGGGGGGCGGGAGAAGTCTACGAGCAGTACTTC CASRWGAGEVYEQYF NA NA TRBV5-1 15 TRBJ2-7
TGTGCCAGCAGCTTAGCACGGTCCAGGCTAGCGCCCTACAATGAGCAGTTCTTC CASSLARSRLAPYNEQFF NA NA TRBV7-9 18 TRBJ2-1
TGCGCCAGCAGCTTCCGGCCCTTAACACCGGAAAACATTCAGTACTTC CASSFRPLTPENIQYF NA NA TRBV5-1 16 TRBJ2-4
TGCAGCGTCCCTGGGACTGAGGTTAACTATGGCTACACCTTC CSVPGTEVNYGYTF NA NA TRBV29-1 14 TRBJ1-2
TGTGCCAGCAGTCATCGGACAGGGGGGAACTATGGCTACACCTTC CASSHRTGGNYGYTF TRBD1 NA TRBV6-5 15 TRBJ1-2
TGTAGTGCTAGAGCCTTTTCACGGTACACAGATACGCAGTATTTT CSARAFSRYTDTQYF NA NA TRBV20-1 15 TRBJ2-3
TGTGCCAGTAAGGGGACTAGCGGGGGCACAGATACGCAGTATTTT CASKGTSGGTDTQYF TRBD2 few TRBV10-3 15 TRBJ2-3
TGCGCCAGCAGCTTGCCTGGGGCCCTCTCCTACAATGAGCAGTTCTTC CASSLPGALSYNEQFF NA few TRBV5-1 16 TRBJ2-1
TGCGCCAGCAGCCAGATCGGGGGGCCTCTCTACAATGAGCAGTTCTTC CASSQIGGPLYNEQFF NA NA TRBV4-1 16 TRBJ2-1
TGCGCCAGCAGCCAAGGAGGGGGCCTCGCATCCTACGAGCAGTACTTC CASSQGGGLASYEQYF TRBD1 NA TRBV4-1 16 TRBJ2-7
TGTGCCAGCAATCTAGCAGGGCAGTCACTGAGCGAGCAGTACTTC CASNLAGQSLSEQYF NA few TRBV14 15 TRBJ2-7
TGTGCTAGTGGTTACGGGACAGGGGGCAGAGACATTCAGTACTTC CASGYGTGGRDIQYF TRBD1 NA TRBV12-5 15 TRBJ2-4
TGCAGTGCTGCCACTTTATGGGGAGACTACAATGAGCAGTTCTTC CSAATLWGDYNEQFF NA NA TRBV20-1 15 TRBJ2-1
TGTGCCAGCAGCTTAGTGGGACTAGCGGGATACGTTGAGACCCAGTACTTC CASSLVGLAGYVETQYF TRBD2 many TRBV7-6 17 TRBJ2-5
TGCAGCGTTGAGCACCCTGACAGGAACTATGGCTACACCTTC CSVEHPDRNYGYTF NA many TRBV29-1 14 TRBJ1-2
TGTGCCAACAGCTTAGCGGACAGGAGCTCCTACGAGCAGTACTTC CANSLADRSSYEQYF NA NA TRBV7-9 15 TRBJ2-7
TGCAGTGCTAGAGATACAGGGGGCGCGGGCTACACCTTC CSARDTGGAGYTF TRBD1 NA TRBV20-1 13 TRBJ1-2
TGCAGTGCTAGAGATCTCCGGGACCTCTCTTTGATCCAGCAGTACTTC CSARDLRDLSLIQQYF NA once TRBV20-1 16 TRBJ2-5
TGCAGCGTGGGGGGACGTAGCACAGATACGCAGTATTTT CSVGGRSTDTQYF NA NA TRBV29-1 13 TRBJ2-3